This T cell receptor beta chain was profiled in a study of T cell repertoires in cytomegalovirus infection. A single record per CDR3 protein comes from TCRdb applying MiXCR to the reads. This table has some 150,000 distinct CDR3 sequences, around 22% appearing once. The CDR3 consists of 16 residues. CDR1 and CDR2 from the germline V gene are LNHDA and SQIVND (reference sequence). Trimming removed 4 bases at V and 4 bases at J, with 19 bases between. About this clonotype: Its antigen is undetermined.

Study conclusions and caveats: Based on cumulative public TCR beta family frequency, carriers of CMV plus the relevant HLA were identified.

Sequencing was done on a sample of PBMCs. The receptor was isolated from a human donor in good health (CMV status not recorded). Some clones in this sample may be carry-over from other donors' samples. The chain uses TRBV19 and TRBJ1-1, with D possibly TRBD1 on 6 matching bases. CDR3 residues: CASSTKRGGGATEAFF. The CDR3 DNA reads TGTGCCAGTAGTACCAAGCGGGGAGGGGGAGCCACTGAAGCTTTCTTT.